These T cell receptor beta chains were read from a single sample in a study of identical twins. A single record per CDR3 protein comes from TCRdb applying MiXCR to the 5' RACE reads. This table holds hundreds of thousands of distinct CDR3 sequences, roughly 24% found once. These data also formed part of another study, on T cells expressing NK-cell markers.

Material: CD4+ T cells sorted from blood. The receptors were gathered from a woman aged 18-30 years in good health. Each CDR3 is given with its conserved first and last residue. Clone size is given for some rows only: seen once, a few or many times, or a class if the clone is expanded.

-	TRBV4-3	TRBJ2-3	CASSQDGRMYTDTQYF
-	TRBV20-1	TRBJ2-3	CSASISGTADTQYF
few	TRBV5-1	TRBJ2-7	CASSWTADSYEQYF
few	TRBV7-9	TRBJ2-4	CASTSWQTKNIQYF
few	TRBV7-2	TRBJ2-2	CASSRRGNANTGELFF
-	TRBV10-1	TRBJ2-5	CASSEGKGKRKETQYF
-	TRBV5-8	TRBJ2-2	CASSLQGYTGELFF
-	TRBV24-1	TRBJ2-7	CATSEPGQGAYEQYF
few	TRBV10-3	TRBJ1-2	CAISEGPIYGYTF
-	TRBV7-8	TRBJ2-1	CASSWTGTSGRNEQFF
-	TRBV6-1	TRBJ1-2	CASSERRDRYGYTF
few	TRBV5-1	TRBJ1-1	CASSGVGGTEAFF
-	TRBV2	TRBJ2-3	CASKDGPTRDTQYF
few	TRBV5-1	TRBJ2-5	CASSLRQQETQYF
few	TRBV15	TRBJ1-1	CATSTPWGAGEAFF
few	TRBV6-1	TRBJ1-1	CASTRMRSGETEAFF
-	TRBV11-2	TRBJ2-7	CASSSLGRFKQYF
few	TRBV5-1	TRBJ1-2	CASSLLAESNGYTF
-	TRBV9	TRBJ2-5	CASSGTGQQETQYF
-	TRBV9	TRBJ2-1	CASSSGGDDNEQFF
-	TRBV4-3	TRBJ2-7	CASSQDFHNEQYF
few	TRBV6-5	TRBJ1-4	CASSSSGTGGGKLFF
-	TRBV6-1	TRBJ1-2	CASRAPGTGYGYTF
few	TRBV7-9	TRBJ2-4	CASSLIDRGDIQYF
-	TRBV3-1	TRBJ1-6	CASSYIRDNSPLHF
-	TRBV29-1	TRBJ2-1	CSAKVPDNNEQFF
few	TRBV4-2	TRBJ2-3	CASSQRRAEPSTDTQYF
few	TRBV3-1	TRBJ2-7	CASSLRRSSYEQYF
few	TRBV20-1	TRBJ2-5	CSAREQNLQETQYF
few	TRBV5-1	TRBJ2-5	CASSATGTGSGTQYF
-	TRBV21-1	TRBJ2-7	CASSPWGLIVYEQYF
few	TRBV10-2	TRBJ2-7	CATRMGGAKYEQYF
-	TRBV7-9	TRBJ2-2	CASSPPRSGNTGELFF
-	TRBV9	TRBJ2-1	CASSVGQPRYNEQFF
few	TRBV15	TRBJ2-1	CATRKTGTSDNEQFF
many	TRBV10-3	TRBJ2-7	CAISPGLASEQYF
few	TRBV20-1	TRBJ2-2	CSATGAGHGELFF